What follows are 16 T cell receptor beta chains derived from one specimen sequenced in a study of CD8 T cells in Susac syndrome. RNA in amounts of about 0.5 to 1 ug was reverse transcribed with random hexamers. TCRdb re-called the immunoSEQ multiplex PCR reads with MiXCR, one entry per CDR3 protein. The data show roughly 150,000 distinct CDR3 sequences, with approximately 93% seen just once and around 0.21% held by the top ten. The specimen sequenced was CD8+ T cells from PBMCs. Every receptor here comes from a human donor with multiple sclerosis.

The chain is built from TRBV20-1 and TRBJ2-7, with a weak D call TRBD1 (6 bases). CDR1 DFQATT and CDR2 SNEGSKA come from the germline V gene (reference sequence). The CDR3 contains 13 residues. V lost 6 bases, J lost 3 bases, and 15 bases lay in between. The CDR3 region is CSAGGQTYYEQYF. The CDR3 coding sequence is TGCAGTGCGGGCGGACAGACCTACTACGAGCAGTACTTC.

CDR3 DNA sequence: TGTGCTAGTGGTCCCGAGAGCTACGAGCAGTACTTC. The encoded protein is CASGPESYEQYF. This rearrangement joins TRBV12-5 to TRBJ2-7, with D uncertain. The germline CDR1 and CDR2 sequences are LGHNT and FRNRAP. CDR3 length equals 12 residues. The ends were cut back, 5 bases at V and 3 bases at J, with 8 bases in the middle.

The chain recombines TRBV14 with TRBJ1-5; D remains ambiguous. CDR1 SGHDN and CDR2 FVKESK come from the germline V gene. Trimming removed 4 bases at V and 2 bases at J, with 15 bases between. The CDR3 totals 16 residues. CDR3 DNA: TGTGCCAGCAGCCTTTCCCTAGAGGGCGGCAATCAGCCCCAGCATTTT. The encoded protein is CASSLSLEGGNQPQHF.

The rearrangement uses TRBV5-6 and TRBJ2-7; D is perhaps TRBD1 or TRBD2 (5 bases each). Trimming took 3 bases from V and 6 from J, leaving 13 bases between them. CDR1 SGHDT and CDR2 YYEEEE come from the germline V gene. CDR3 size: 13 residues. The CDR3 DNA sequence: TGTGCCAGCAGCTCCGGGACGTTAGGCGAGCAGTACTTC. Encoded protein: CASSSGTLGEQYF.

The CDR3 region is CASSTTPGQGRKYGYTF. DNA of the CDR3: TGTGCCAGCAGTACGACTCCAGGACAGGGGAGGAAGTATGGCTACACCTTC. The chain carries TRBV27 and TRBJ1-2; 9 nucleotides agree with TRBD1. Germline CDR1 reads MNHEY; CDR2 reads SMNVEV (reference sequence). V shed 5 bases and J 5 bases; nucleotides not matched to a gene: 15. The CDR3 loop spans 17 amino acids.

The chain carries TRBV3-1 and TRBJ2-5; tentatively, D is TRBD1 or TRBD2 (5 bases each). The V gene's germline CDR1 is LGHDT and CDR2 YNNKEL (reference sequence). The CDR3 totals 15 residues. The V end lost 1 base, the J end lost 2 bases, and 11 bases lay between the germline ends. The CDR3 reads CASSQGWGIQETQYF. CDR3 sequence (DNA): TGTGCCAGCAGCCAAGGTTGGGGGATACAAGAGACCCAGTACTTC.

The rearrangement links TRBV19 to TRBJ1-2; D perhaps matches TRBD1 (5 bases). Trimming stripped 3 bases from V and 3 bases from J, with 17 bases between. From germline, CDR1 is LNHDA and CDR2 SQIVND (reference sequence). CDR3 size: 16 residues. The CDR3 sequence: CASSILRDRNDYGYTF. CDR3 nucleotide sequence: TGTGCCAGTAGTATCCTCCGGGACCGAAATGACTATGGCTACACCTTC.

The chain uses TRBV7-9 and TRBJ1-5; D uncertain. Trimming stripped 1 base from V and 6 bases from J, with 4 bases between. CDR3 size: 12 residues. The germline V gene has CDR1 SEHNR and CDR2 FQNEAQ (reference sequence). CDR3 sequence: CASSLVGQPQHF. The CDR3 DNA reads as TGTGCCAGCAGCTTAGTCGGTCAGCCCCAGCATTTT.

V is TRBV28 and J is TRBJ2-1; possibly TRBD1 for D (6 bases). V gave up 7 bases and J gave up 7 bases, with 11 bases separating them. Germline CDR1 is MDHEN and CDR2 is SYDVKM. The CDR3 has 12 residues. The CDR3 sequence: CASTTGWNEQFF. The CDR3 DNA is TGTGCCAGCACCACAGGGTGGAATGAGCAGTTCTTC.

The genes are TRBV9 and TRBJ2-7; D call uncertain. CDR3 length: 15 amino acids. Trimming removed 2 bases at V and 4 bases at J, with 16 bases between. Germline assignment: CDR1 SGDLS and CDR2 YYNGEE. The CDR3 bases are TGTGCCAGCAGCGTTACAAAGGAATTCTATTACGAGCAGTACTTC. Its translation is CASSVTKEFYYEQYF. Looking up the rest from reference TRBV9 and TRBJ2-7 gives the full variable domain: DSGVTQTPKHLITATGQRVTLRCSPRSGDLSVYWYQQSLDQGLQFLIQYYNGEERAKGNILERFSAQQFPDLHSELNLSSLELGDSALYFCASSVTKEFYYEQYFGPGTRLTVT.

The chain carries TRBV20-1 and TRBJ2-4, with a weak D call TRBD2 (6 bases). V dropped 3 bases and J dropped 0 bases, with 12 bases sitting between them. This CDR3 comprises 15 residues. Germline CDR1 reads DFQATT; CDR2 reads SNEGSKA (reference sequence). Here the CDR3 reads CSARIPGEAKNIQYF. CDR3 DNA: TGCAGTGCTAGGATTCCGGGGGAAGCCAAAAACATTCAGTACTTC.

The rearrangement joins TRBV9 to TRBJ1-2, with TRBD1 matching over 9 bases. V lost 0 bases and J lost 8; bases outside the gene matches: 8. The germline V gene has CDR1 SGDLS and CDR2 YYNGEE. The CDR3 totals 15 residues. The CDR3 protein is CASSVGWGQGYGYTF. The CDR3 coding sequence is TGTGCCAGCAGCGTAGGGTGGGGACAGGGTTACGGCTACACCTTC.

The chain joins TRBV15 to TRBJ2-7, with D uncertain. V was clipped by 0 bases and J by 2 bases, with 5 bases between them. The CDR3 spans 13 residues. Germline CDR1 and CDR2: LNHNV and YYDKDF (reference sequence). The CDR3 region has the DNA TGTGCCACCAGCAGAGACGGAGCCTACGAGCAGTACTTC. Translated, it gives CATSRDGAYEQYF.

This clonotype was observed a handful of times. The rearrangement links TRBV5-4 to TRBJ2-7; weak D call: TRBD2 (5 bases). This CDR3 contains 14 residues. V was cut by 0 bases and J by 2 bases, with 9 bases left in between. Germline V CDR1 and CDR2: SGHNT, YYREEE (reference sequence). In DNA, the CDR3 is TGTGCCAGCAGCTTGGGGTCGGGAACCTACGAGCAGTACTTC. This sequence encodes CASSLGSGTYEQYF.

The J gene is TRBJ2-5, the V gene TRBV25-1; 9 bases align to TRBD1. Germline assignment: CDR1 MGHDK and CDR2 SYGVNS. There are 14 residues in the CDR3. J lost 5 bases, V lost 4 bases, and 5 bases had no gene match. This CDR3 is CASSGGQGGETQYF. Written as DNA, the CDR3 is TGTGCCAGCAGTGGGGGACAGGGCGGGGAGACCCAGTACTTC.

The gene calls are TRBV5-1 and TRBJ2-7; the match to TRBD1 covers 8 bases. The CDR3 loop spans 15 amino acids. V was clipped by 4 bases and J by 0 bases; unmatched bases: 6. Germline V CDR1 and CDR2: SGHRS, YFSETQ. Here the CDR3 DNA reads TGCGCCAGCAGCCGGGACAGGCCGAGCTCCTACGAGCAGTACTTC. It encodes CASSRDRPSSYEQYF.